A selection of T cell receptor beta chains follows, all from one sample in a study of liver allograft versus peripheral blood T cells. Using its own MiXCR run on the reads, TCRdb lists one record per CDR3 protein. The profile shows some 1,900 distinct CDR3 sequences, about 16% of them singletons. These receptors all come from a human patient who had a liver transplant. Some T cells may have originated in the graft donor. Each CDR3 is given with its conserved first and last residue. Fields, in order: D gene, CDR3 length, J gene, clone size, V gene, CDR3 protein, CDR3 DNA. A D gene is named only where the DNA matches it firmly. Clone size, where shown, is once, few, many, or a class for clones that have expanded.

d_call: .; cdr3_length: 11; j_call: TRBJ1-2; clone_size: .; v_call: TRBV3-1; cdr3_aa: CASSQSGGYTF; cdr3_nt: TGTGCCAGCAGCCAGTCCGGAGGCTACACCTTC
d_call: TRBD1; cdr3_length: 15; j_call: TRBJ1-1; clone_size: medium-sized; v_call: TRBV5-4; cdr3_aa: CASSPRQGMGTEAFF; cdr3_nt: TGTGCCAGCAGCCCCAGACAGGGAATGGGCACTGAAGCTTTCTTT
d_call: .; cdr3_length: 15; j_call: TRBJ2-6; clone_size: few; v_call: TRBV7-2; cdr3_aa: CASSLEGRGANVLTF; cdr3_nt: TGTGCCAGCAGCTTAGAAGGGAGGGGGGCCAACGTCCTGACTTTC
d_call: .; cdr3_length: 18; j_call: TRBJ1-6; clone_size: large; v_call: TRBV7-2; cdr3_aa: CASSLALLEFSYNSPLHF; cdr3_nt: TGTGCCAGCAGCTTAGCGTTGTTGGAGTTTTCCTATAATTCACCCCTCCACTTT